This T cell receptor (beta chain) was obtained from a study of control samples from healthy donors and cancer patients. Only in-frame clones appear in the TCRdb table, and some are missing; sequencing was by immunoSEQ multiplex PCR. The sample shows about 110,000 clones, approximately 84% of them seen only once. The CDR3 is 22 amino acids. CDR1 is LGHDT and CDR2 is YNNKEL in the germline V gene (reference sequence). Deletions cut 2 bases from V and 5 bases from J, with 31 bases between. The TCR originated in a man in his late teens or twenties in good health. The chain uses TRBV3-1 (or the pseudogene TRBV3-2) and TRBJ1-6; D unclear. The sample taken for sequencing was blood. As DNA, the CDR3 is TGTGCCAGCAGCCAACCAATACAACGAGGACCCGAATTAAACCCCGATAATTCACCCCTCCACTTT. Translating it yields CASSQPIQRGPELNPDNSPLHF.